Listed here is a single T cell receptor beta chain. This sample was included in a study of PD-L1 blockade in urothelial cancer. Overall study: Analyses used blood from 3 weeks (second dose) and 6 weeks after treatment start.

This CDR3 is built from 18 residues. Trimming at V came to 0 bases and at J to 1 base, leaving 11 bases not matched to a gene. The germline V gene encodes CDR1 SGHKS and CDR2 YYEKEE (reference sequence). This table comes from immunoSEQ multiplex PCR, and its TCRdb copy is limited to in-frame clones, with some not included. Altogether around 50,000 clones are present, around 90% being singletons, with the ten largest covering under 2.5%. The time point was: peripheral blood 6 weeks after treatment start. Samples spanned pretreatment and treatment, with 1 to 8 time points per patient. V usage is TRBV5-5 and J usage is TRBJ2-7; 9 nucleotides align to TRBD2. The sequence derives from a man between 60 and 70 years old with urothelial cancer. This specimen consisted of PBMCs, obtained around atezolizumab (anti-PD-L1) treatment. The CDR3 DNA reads TGTGCCAGCAGCTTGGTGGGGGGGATAGCGGGGGCATCCTACGAGCAGTACTTC. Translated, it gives CASSLVGGIAGASYEQYF.